This passage covers 10 T cell receptor beta chains from one sample sequenced in a study of blood T cells in healthy people across ages. It was with a sample-barcoded 5' primer and a J-beta primer mix that a second PCR of roughly 6 to 11 cycles was run. TCRdb re-called the 5' RACE reads with MiXCR, one entry per CDR3 protein. The data show fewer than 1,000,000 distinct CDR3 sequences, about 45% seen once. The source material was blood. The source of these receptors is a man of 80 years or more in good health.

This chain joins TRBV9 and TRBJ1-2, with D perhaps matching TRBD1 (5 bases). From germline, CDR1 is SGDLS and CDR2 YYNGEE. CDR3 length equals 15 residues. V gave up 0 bases and J gave up 5 bases, with 14 bases separating them. CDR3 in amino acids: CASSVEADRGYGYTF. The CDR3 DNA reads TGTGCCAGCAGCGTAGAGGCGGACCGGGGGTATGGCTACACCTTC.

Points on this clonotype: An end of the junction differs from the germline gene, which may be a read error. The rearrangement uses TRBV5-5 and TRBJ1-5; D is undetermined. Germline CDR1 is SGHKS and CDR2 is YYEKEE (reference sequence). CDR3 length: 15 amino acids. CDR3 residues: CASSLYPGSNQPLHF. The DNA of the CDR3 is TGTGCCAGCAGCTTGTATCCGGGAAGCAATCAGCCCCTGCATTTT.

The chain joins TRBV7-2 to TRBJ2-1; D not resolved. Between the trimmed V and J ends, which lost 2 bases and 0 bases, there was a span of 14 bases. Germline V gene sequence: CDR1 SGHTA, CDR2 FQGNSA. The CDR3 is 17 residues long. This CDR3 reads CASSLSPTSNSYNEQFF. The CDR3 nucleotides are TGTGCCAGCAGCTTAAGCCCCACCAGTAACTCCTACAATGAGCAGTTCTTC. Full variable domain (outside the CDR3, taken from reference TRBV7-2 and TRBJ2-1): GAGVSQSPSNKVTEKGKDVELRCDPISGHTALYWYRQSLGQGLEFLIYFQGNSAPDKSGLPSDRFSAERTGGSVSTLTIQRTQQEDSAVYLCASSLSPTSNSYNEQFFGPGTRLTVL.

The CDR3 region has the DNA TGTGCCAGCAGCCAAGACCAGGGACTAGCGGGAAGGGGGAATGAGCAGTTCTTC. Protein: CASSQDQGLAGRGNEQFF. This rearrangement joins TRBV4-2 to TRBJ2-1; the match to TRBD2 covers 13 bases. This CDR3 is built from 18 residues. Trimming removed 0 bases from V and 7 bases from J; junction bases left unmatched: 9. Germline V CDR1 and CDR2: LGHNA, YNFKEQ.

As concerns this clonotype: The CDR3 carries no conserved terminal phenylalanine or tryptophan, so it likely arises from a read error. J is TRBJ1-2 and V is TRBV29-1, with D tentatively TRBD1 (5 bases). The CDR3 has 12 amino acids. Germline V gene data show CDR1 as SQVTM and CDR2 as ANQGSEA. V was clipped by 1 base and J by 7 bases, with 10 bases between them. CDR3 region: CSVEAGTIGYTI. As DNA, the CDR3 is TGCAGCGTTGAAGCAGGGACGATTGGCTACACCATC.

The chain has TRBV5-1 and TRBJ2-7; 7 bases fit TRBD2. The CDR3 length is 16 residues. Germline CDR1 is SGHRS and CDR2 is YFSETQ. V shed 0 bases and J 2 bases; nucleotides not matched to a gene: 8. The CDR3 DNA sequence: TGCGCCAGCAGCTTGGGCCTAGCGGAGGGCGCCTACGAGCAGTACTTC. Translation: CASSLGLAEGAYEQYF.

The chain recombines TRBV29-1 with TRBJ2-7, with 11 bases identical to TRBD2. The V gene end was trimmed by 1 base and the J gene end by 7 bases; junction bases not matched to a gene: 12. The CDR3 sequence is 16 residues long. Germline V gene data show CDR1 as SQVTM and CDR2 as ANQGSEA. In DNA form, the CDR3 reads TGCAGCGTTGAAGTCCTAGCGGGAGGTCCGTACAATGAGCAGTACTTC. Its protein product is CSVEVLAGGPYNEQYF.

As DNA, the CDR3 is TGCGCCAGCAGACTAGCGGGGTGGGGCAATGAGCAGTTCTTC. Residues: CASRLAGWGNEQFF. The V gene is TRBV5-1, the J gene TRBJ2-1; 10 bases agree with TRBD2. The V gene's germline CDR1 is SGHRS and CDR2 YFSETQ. The V segment lost 5 bases and the J segment 6 bases; nucleotides outside the gene matches: 5. CDR3 length equals 14 residues. Filled out from reference TRBV5-1 and TRBJ2-1, the complete variable domain reads KAGVTQTPRYLIKTRGQQVTLSCSPISGHRSVSWYQQTPGQGLQFLFEYFSETQRNKGNFPGRFSGRQFSNSRSEMNVSTLELGDSALYLCASRLAGWGNEQFFGPGTRLTVL.

This chain connects TRBV11-2 to TRBJ2-4, with unresolved D. This CDR3 region has 12 residues. Looked up from germline, CDR1 is SGHAT and CDR2 is FQNNGV. V was cut by 5 bases and J by 13 bases, with 15 bases left in between. This chain's CDR3 is CASSAVLGQQYF. CDR3 nucleotides: TGTGCCAGCAGCGCAGTCCTCGGCCAGCAGTACTTC.

This clonotype was recorded a few times. J is TRBJ2-1 and V is TRBV3-1; 9 bases are a match to TRBD2. This CDR3 has 15 residues. The V gene end was trimmed by 0 bases and the J gene end by 8 bases; junction bases not matched to a gene: 5. Germline V CDR1 and CDR2: LGHDT, YNNKEL (reference sequence). For the CDR3, the DNA is TGTGCCAGCAGCCAAGATAGGACTAGCGTCGATGAGCAGTTCTTC. It yields the protein CASSQDRTSVDEQFF.